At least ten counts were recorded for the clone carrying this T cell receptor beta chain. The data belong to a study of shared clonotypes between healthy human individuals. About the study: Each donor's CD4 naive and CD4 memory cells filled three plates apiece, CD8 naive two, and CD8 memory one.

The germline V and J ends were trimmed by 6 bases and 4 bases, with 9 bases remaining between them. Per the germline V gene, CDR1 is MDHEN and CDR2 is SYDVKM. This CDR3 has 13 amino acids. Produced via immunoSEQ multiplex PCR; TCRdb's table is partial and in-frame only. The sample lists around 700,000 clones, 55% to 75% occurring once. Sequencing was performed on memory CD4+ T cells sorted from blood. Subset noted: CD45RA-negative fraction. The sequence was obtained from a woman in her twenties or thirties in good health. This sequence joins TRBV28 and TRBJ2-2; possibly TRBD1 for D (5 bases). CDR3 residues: CASRGRPTGELFF. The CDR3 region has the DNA TGTGCCAGCAGGGGGCGGCCCACCGGGGAGCTGTTTTTT.